The subject of this entry is one TCR beta chain. It was with a sample-barcoded 5' primer and a J-beta primer mix that a second PCR of roughly 7 to 12 cycles was run. Carrying 12 random nucleotides, a template-switch adaptor labeled each individual cDNA molecule. TCRdb itself ran the 5' RACE reads through MiXCR, one entry per CDR3 protein. The sample records 1,500,000 or so distinct CDR3 sequences, approximately 43% being singletons. The sample comes from a study of blood T cells in healthy people across ages. V lost 5 bases and J 7 bases, leaving 15 bases between the germline ends. Looked up from germline, CDR1 is DFQATT and CDR2 is SNEGSKA (reference sequence). This CDR3 has 13 amino acids.

The source of this sequence is a woman younger than 30 in good health. Sequencing was carried out using blood. The chain has TRBV20-1 and TRBJ2-1; no reliable D call. CDR3 protein: CSAPSLLGNEQFF. The CDR3 DNA reads TGCAGTGCTCCTTCCCTCCTTGGGAATGAGCAGTTCTTC.